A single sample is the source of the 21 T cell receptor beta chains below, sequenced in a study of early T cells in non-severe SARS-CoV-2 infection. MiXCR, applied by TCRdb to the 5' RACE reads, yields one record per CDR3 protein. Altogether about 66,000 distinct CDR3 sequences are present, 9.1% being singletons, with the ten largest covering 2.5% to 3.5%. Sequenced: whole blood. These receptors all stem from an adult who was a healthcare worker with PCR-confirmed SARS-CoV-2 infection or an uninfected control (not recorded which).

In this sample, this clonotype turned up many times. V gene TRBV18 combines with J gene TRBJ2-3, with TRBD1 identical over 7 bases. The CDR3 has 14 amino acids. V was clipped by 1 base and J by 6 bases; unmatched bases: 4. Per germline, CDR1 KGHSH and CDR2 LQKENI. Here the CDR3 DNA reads TGTGCCAGCTCACCACAGGGGGCCGGGGATACGCAGTATTTT. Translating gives CASSPQGAGDTQYF.

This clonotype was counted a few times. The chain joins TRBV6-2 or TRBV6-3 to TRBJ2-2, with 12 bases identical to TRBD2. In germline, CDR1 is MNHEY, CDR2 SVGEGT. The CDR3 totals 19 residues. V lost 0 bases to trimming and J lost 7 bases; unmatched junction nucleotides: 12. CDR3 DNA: TGTGCCAGCAGTTACTCCTCTAGCGGGAGGGCCGCGGGGAGCGGGGAGCTGTTTTTT. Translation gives CASSYSSSGRAAGSGELFF.

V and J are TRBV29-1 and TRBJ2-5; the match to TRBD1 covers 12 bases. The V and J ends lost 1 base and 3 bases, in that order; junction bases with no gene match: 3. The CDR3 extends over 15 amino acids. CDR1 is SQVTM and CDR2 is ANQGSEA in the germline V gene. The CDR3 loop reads CSVEAGTGGEETQYF. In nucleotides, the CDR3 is TGCAGCGTTGAAGCCGGGACAGGGGGCGAAGAGACCCAGTACTTC.

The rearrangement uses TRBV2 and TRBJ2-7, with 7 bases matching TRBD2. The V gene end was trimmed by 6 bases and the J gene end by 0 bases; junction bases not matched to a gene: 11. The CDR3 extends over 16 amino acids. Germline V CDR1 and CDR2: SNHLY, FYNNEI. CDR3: CASRGGAGVISYEQYF. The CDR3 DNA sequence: TGTGCCAGCAGGGGTGGTGCGGGAGTAATCTCCTACGAGCAGTACTTC.

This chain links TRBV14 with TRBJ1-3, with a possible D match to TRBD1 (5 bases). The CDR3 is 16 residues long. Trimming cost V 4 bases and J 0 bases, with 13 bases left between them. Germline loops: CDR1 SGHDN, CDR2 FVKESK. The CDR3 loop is CASSPTGAPSGNTIYF. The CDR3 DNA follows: TGTGCCAGCAGCCCCACCGGGGCTCCCTCTGGAAACACCATATATTTT.

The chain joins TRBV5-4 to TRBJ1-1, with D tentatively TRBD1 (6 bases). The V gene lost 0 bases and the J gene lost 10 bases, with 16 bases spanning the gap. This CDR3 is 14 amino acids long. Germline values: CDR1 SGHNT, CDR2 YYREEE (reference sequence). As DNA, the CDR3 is TGTGCCAGCAGCTTGGTTGGGGGGCCGAATATAGCTTTCTTT. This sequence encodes CASSLVGGPNIAFF.

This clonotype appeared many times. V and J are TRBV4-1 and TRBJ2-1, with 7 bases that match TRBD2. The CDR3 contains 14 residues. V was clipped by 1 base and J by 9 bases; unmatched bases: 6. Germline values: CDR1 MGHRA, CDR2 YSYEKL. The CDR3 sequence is CASSQVGGPGEQFF. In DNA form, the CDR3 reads TGCGCCAGCAGCCAAGTGGGAGGGCCGGGTGAGCAGTTCTTC.

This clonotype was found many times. The CDR3 coding sequence is TGTGCCAGCAGCGTAGGTTCCGCGGGAGCCTACCAAGAGACCCAGTACTTC. Amino acid sequence: CASSVGSAGAYQETQYF. The chain has TRBV9 and TRBJ2-5, with 7 bases aligning to TRBD2. With V trimmed by 0 bases and J by 0 bases, 8 bases remained unmatched. The germline V gene encodes CDR1 SGDLS and CDR2 YYNGEE. The CDR3 loop spans 17 amino acids.

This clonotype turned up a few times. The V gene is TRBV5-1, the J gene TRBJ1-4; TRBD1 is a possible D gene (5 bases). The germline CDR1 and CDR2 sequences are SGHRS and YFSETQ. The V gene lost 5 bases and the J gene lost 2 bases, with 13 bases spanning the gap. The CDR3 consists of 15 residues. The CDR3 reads CASRSLRATNEKLFF. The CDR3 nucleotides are TGCGCCAGCAGAAGCCTCAGGGCCACTAATGAAAAACTGTTTTTT.

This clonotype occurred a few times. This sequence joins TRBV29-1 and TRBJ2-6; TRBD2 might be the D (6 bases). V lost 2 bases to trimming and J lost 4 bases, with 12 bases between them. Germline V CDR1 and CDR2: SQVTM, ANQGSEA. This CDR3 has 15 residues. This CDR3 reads CSVERQAGGANVLTF. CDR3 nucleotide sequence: TGCAGCGTTGAAAGGCAGGCGGGAGGGGCCAACGTCCTGACTTTC.

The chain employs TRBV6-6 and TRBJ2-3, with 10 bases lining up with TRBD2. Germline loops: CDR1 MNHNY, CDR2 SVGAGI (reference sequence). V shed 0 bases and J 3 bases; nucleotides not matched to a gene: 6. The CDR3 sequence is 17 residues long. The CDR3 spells CASSYSASGSVTDTQYF. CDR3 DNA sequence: TGTGCCAGCAGTTACTCTGCTAGCGGGAGTGTAACAGATACGCAGTATTTT.

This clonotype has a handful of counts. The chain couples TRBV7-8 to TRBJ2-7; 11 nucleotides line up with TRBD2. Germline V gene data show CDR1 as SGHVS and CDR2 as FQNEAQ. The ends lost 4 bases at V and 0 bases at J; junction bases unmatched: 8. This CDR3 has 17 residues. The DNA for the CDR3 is TGTGCCAGCAGCTACCTAGCGGGAGGCCCCAACTCCTACGAGCAGTACTTC. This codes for CASSYLAGGPNSYEQYF. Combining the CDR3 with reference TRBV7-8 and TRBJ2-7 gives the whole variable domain GAGVSQSPRYKVAKRGQDVALRCDPISGHVSLFWYQQALGQGPEFLTYFQNEAQLDKSGLPSDRFFAERPEGSVSTLKIQRTQQEDSAVYLCASSYLAGGPNSYEQYFGPGTRLTVT.

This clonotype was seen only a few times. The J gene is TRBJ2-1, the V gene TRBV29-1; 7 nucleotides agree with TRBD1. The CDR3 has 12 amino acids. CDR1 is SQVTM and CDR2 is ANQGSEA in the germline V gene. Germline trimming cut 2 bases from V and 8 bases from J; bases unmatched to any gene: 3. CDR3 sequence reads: CSVERTGDEQFF. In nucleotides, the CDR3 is TGCAGCGTTGAAAGGACAGGTGATGAGCAGTTCTTC.

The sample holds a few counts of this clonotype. The CDR3 nucleotides are TGCGCCAGCAGCTTTGGGGGGGCCAAAAACATTCAGTACTTC. It specifies CASSFGGAKNIQYF. The chain is built from TRBV4-1 and TRBJ2-4; D might be TRBD2 (6 bases). V was clipped by 5 bases and J by 1 base, with 9 bases between them. CDR1 is MGHRA, CDR2 YSYEKL, per germline. The CDR3 spans 14 residues.

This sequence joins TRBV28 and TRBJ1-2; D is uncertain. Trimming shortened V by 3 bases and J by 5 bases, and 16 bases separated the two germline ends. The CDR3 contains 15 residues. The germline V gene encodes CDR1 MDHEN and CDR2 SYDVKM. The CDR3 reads CASSFRVRPRYGYTF. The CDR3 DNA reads TGTGCCAGCAGTTTTAGGGTCCGGCCTAGATATGGCTACACCTTC.

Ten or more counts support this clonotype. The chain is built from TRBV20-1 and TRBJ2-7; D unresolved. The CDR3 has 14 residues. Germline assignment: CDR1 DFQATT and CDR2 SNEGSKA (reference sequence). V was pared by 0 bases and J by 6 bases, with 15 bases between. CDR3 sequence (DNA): TGCAGTGCTAGAGACGGTCCTTTCCCGAGCGAGCAGTACTTC. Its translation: CSARDGPFPSEQYF.

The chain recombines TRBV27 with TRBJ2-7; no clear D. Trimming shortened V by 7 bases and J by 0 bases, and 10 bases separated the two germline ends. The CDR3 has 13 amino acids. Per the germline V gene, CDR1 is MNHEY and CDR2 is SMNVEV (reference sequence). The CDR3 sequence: CASTRSNSYEQYF. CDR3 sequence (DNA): TGTGCCAGCACGAGATCCAACTCCTACGAGCAGTACTTC.

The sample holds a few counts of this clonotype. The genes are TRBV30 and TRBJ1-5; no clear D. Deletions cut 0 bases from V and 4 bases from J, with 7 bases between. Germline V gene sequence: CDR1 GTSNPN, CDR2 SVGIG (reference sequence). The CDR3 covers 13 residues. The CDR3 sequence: CAWSVSRNQPQHF. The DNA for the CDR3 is TGTGCCTGGAGTGTATCAAGGAATCAGCCCCAGCATTTT.

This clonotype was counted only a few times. The CDR3 region is CASSPTGGGSDTQYF. As DNA, the CDR3 is TGTGCCAGCAGCCCCACAGGGGGCGGGTCAGATACGCAGTATTTT. The rearrangement links TRBV7-2 to TRBJ2-3, with TRBD1 identical over 9 bases. In germline, CDR1 is SGHTA, CDR2 FQGNSA. This CDR3 spans 15 amino acids. The junction had 7 bases not matched to a gene; V was cut back by 5 bases and J by 4 bases.

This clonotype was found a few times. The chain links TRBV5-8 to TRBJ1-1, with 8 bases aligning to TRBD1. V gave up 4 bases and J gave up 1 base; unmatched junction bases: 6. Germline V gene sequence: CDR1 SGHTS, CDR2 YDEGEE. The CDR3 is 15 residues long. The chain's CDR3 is CASSRTGQGNTEAFF. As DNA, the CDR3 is TGTGCCAGCAGCAGGACCGGACAGGGGAACACTGAAGCTTTCTTT.

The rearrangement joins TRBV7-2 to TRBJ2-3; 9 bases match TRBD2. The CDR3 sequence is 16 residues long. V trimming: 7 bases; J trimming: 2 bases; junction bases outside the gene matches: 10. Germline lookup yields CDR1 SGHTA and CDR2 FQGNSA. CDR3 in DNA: TGTGCCAGCATCAAATCTAGCGGGGATGTCACAGATACGCAGTATTTT. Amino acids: CASIKSSGDVTDTQYF.